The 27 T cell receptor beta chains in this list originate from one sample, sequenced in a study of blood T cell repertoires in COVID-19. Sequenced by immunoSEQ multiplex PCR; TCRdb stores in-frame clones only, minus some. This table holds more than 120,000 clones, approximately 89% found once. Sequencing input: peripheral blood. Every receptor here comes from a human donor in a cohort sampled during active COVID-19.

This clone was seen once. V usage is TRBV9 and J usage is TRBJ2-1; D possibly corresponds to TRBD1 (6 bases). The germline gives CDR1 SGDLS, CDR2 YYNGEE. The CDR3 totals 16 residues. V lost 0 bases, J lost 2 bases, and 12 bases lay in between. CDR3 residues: CASSVESGEPYNEQFF. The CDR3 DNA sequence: TGTGCCAGCAGCGTAGAATCAGGGGAGCCCTACAATGAGCAGTTCTTC.

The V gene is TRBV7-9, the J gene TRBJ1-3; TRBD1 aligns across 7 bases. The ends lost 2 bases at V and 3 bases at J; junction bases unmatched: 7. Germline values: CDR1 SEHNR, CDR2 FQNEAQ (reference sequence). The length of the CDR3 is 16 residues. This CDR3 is CASSLSGRGFGNTIYF. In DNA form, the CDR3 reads TGTGCCAGCAGCTTATCGGGCAGGGGGTTTGGAAACACCATATATTTT.

The CDR3 region is CASITGDTETQYF. The CDR3 DNA follows: TGTGCCAGCATCACAGGGGACACCGAGACCCAGTACTTC. V usage is TRBV2 and J usage is TRBJ2-5; 7 bases map to TRBD1. With 7 bases clipped from V and 5 bases from J, the junction kept 7 bases outside the gene matches. This CDR3 has 13 amino acids. CDR1 is SNHLY and CDR2 is FYNNEI in the germline V gene.

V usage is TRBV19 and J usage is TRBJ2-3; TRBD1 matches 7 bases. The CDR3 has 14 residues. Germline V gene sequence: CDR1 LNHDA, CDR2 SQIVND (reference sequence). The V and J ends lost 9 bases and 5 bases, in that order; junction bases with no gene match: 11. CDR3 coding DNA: TGTGCCAGCGGCCGGGGACAGCAGGGAGATACGCAGTATTTT. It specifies CASGRGQQGDTQYF. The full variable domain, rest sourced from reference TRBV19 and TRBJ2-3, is DGGITQSPKYLFRKEGQNVTLSCEQNLNHDAMYWYRQDPGQGLRLIYYSQIVNDFQKGDIAEGYSVSREKKESFPLTVTSAQKNPTAFYLCASGRGQQGDTQYFGPGTRLTVL.

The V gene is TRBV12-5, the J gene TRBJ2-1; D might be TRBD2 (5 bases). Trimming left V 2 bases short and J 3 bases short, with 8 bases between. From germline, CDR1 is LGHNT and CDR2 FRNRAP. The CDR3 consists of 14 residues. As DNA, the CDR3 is TGTGCTAGTGGTTTGATCCGGGACTACAATGAGCAGTTCTTC. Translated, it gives CASGLIRDYNEQFF.

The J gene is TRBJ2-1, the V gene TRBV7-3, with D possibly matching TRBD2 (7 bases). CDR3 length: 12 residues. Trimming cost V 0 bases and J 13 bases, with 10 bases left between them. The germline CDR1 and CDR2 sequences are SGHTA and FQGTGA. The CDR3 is CASSLTAGAQFF. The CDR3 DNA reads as TGTGCCAGCAGCTTAACGGCGGGGGCACAGTTCTTC.

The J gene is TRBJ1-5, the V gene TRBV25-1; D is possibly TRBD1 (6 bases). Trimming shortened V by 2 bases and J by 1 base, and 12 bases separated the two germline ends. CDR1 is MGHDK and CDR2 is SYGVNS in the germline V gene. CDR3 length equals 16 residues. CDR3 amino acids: CASSEGGRGSNQPQHF. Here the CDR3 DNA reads TGTGCCAGCAGTGAAGGGGGCAGGGGAAGCAATCAGCCCCAGCATTTT.

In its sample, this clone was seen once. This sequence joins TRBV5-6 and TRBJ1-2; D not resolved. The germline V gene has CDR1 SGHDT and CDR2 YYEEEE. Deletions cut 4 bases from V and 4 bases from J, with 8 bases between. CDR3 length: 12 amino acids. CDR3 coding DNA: TGTGCCAGCAGCCCAGGTTCCTATGGCTACACCTTC. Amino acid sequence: CASSPGSYGYTF.

The CDR3 sequence: CASSVTGQLTGELFF. CDR3 nucleotide sequence: TGTGCCAGCAGCGTAACGGGACAACTCACCGGGGAGCTGTTTTTT. This chain joins TRBV9 and TRBJ2-2, with D perhaps TRBD1 (6 bases). The CDR3 runs 15 residues. Trimming took off 1 base at V and 4 bases at J, with 11 bases between the two ends. Germline-derived CDR1 and CDR2 are SGDLS and YYNGEE.

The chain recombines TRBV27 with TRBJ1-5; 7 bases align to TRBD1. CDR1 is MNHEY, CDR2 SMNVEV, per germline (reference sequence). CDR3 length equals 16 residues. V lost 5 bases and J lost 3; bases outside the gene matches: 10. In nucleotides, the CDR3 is TGTGCCAGCAGTACGAGACAGGGCAGTTTCAATCAGCCCCAGCATTTT. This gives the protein CASSTRQGSFNQPQHF.

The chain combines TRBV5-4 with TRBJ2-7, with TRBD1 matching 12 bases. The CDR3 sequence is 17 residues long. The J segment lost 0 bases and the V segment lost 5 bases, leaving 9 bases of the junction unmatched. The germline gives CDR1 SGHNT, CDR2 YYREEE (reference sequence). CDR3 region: CASSSGQGAMGSYEQYF. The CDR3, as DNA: TGTGCCAGCAGTTCGGGACAGGGGGCAATGGGCTCCTACGAGCAGTACTTC.

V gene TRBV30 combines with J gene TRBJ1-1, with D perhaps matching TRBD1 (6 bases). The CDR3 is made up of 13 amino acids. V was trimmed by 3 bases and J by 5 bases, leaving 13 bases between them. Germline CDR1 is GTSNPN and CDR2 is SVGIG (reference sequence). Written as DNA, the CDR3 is TGTGCCTGGAGCCCGACAGGAGTGACTGAAGCTTTCTTT. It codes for CAWSPTGVTEAFF.

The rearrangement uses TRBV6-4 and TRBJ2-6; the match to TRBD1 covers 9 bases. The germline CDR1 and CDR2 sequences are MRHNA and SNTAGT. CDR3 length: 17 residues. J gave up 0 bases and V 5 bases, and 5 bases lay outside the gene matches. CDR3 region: CASSQTGGFSGANVLTF. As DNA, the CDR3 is TGTGCCAGCAGTCAGACAGGGGGGTTCTCTGGGGCCAACGTCCTGACTTTC.

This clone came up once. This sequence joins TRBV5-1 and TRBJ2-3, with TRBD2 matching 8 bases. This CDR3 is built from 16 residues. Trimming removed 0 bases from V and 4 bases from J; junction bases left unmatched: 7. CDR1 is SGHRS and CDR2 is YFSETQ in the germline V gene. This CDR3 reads CASSLDGAGGADTQYF. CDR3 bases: TGCGCCAGCAGCTTGGATGGTGCGGGGGGCGCAGATACGCAGTATTTT.

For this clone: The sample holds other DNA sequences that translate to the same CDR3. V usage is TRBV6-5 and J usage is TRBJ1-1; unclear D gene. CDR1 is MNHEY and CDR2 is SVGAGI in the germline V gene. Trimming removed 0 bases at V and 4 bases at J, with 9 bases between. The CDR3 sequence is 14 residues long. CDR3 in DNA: TGTGCCAGCAGTTACTCGAGAGGAGGCACTGAAGCTTTCTTT. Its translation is CASSYSRGGTEAFF.

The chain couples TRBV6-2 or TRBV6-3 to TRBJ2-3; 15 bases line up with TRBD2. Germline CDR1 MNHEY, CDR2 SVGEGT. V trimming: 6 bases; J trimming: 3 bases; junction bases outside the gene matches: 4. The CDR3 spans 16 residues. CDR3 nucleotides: TGTGCCAGCAGCTCCGGACTAGCGGGGGGGACAGATACGCAGTATTTT. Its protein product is CASSSGLAGGTDTQYF.

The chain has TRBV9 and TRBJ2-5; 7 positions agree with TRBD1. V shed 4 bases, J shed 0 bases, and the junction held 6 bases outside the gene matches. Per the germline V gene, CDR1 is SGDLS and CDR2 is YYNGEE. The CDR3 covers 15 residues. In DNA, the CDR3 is TGTGCCAGCAGCCTTTGGGGACAGCACCAAGAGACCCAGTACTTC. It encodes CASSLWGQHQETQYF. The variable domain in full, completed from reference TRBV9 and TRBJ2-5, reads DSGVTQTPKHLITATGQRVTLRCSPRSGDLSVYWYQQSLDQGLQFLIQYYNGEERAKGNILERFSAQQFPDLHSELNLSSLELGDSALYFCASSLWGQHQETQYFGPGTRLLVL.

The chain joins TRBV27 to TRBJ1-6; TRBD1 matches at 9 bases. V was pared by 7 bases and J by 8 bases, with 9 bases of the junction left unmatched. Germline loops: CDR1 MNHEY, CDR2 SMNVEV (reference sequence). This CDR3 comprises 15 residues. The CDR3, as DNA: TGTGCCAGCACCCCCGGGGGGACAGGGTATTCACCCCTCCACTTT. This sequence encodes CASTPGGTGYSPLHF.

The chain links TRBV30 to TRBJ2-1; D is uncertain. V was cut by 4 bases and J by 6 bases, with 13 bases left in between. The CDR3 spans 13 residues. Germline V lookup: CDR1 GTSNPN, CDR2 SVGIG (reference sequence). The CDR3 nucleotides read TGTGCCTGGATCGGTAGATTAAGCAATGAGCAGTTCTTC. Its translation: CAWIGRLSNEQFF.

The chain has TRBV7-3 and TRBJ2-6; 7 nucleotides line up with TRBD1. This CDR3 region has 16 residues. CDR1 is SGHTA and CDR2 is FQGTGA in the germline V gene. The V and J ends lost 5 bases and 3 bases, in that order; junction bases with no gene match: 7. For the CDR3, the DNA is TGTGCCAGCAGCCCGGTAGGGACAGATGGGGCCAACGTCCTGACTTTC. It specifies CASSPVGTDGANVLTF.

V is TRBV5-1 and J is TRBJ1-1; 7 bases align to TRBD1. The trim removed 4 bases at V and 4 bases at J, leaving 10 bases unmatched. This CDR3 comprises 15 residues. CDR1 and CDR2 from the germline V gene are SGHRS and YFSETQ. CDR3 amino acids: CASSVRQGPGTEAFF. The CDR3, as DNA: TGCGCCAGCAGCGTCCGACAGGGTCCGGGCACTGAAGCTTTCTTT.

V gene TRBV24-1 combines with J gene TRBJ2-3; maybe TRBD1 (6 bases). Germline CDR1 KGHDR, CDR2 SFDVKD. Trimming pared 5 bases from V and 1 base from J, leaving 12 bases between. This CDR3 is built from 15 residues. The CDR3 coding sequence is TGTGCCACCAGTGCCCGGACAGCAGGCACAGATACGCAGTATTTT. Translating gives CATSARTAGTDTQYF.

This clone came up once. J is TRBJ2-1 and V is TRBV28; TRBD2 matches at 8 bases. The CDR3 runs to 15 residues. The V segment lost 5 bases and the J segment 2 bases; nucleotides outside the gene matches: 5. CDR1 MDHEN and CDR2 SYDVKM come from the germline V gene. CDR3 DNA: TGTGCCAGCAGTCTCACTAGCGGTACCTACAATGAGCAGTTCTTC. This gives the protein CASSLTSGTYNEQFF.

CDR3 DNA sequence: TGTGCCCTTGGGCCCGCCTACCTGGGCGGCTACACCTTC. Amino acid sequence: CALGPAYLGGYTF. The chain couples TRBV30 to TRBJ1-2, with no clear D. CDR1 is GTSNPN and CDR2 is SVGIG in the germline V gene (reference sequence). The CDR3 is made up of 13 amino acids. The ends were cut back, 8 bases at V and 8 bases at J, with 21 bases in the middle.

CDR3 sequence (DNA): TGTGCCACCAGCAGCTCCGGGACTACCTTTAACACCGGGGAGCTGTTTTTT. Translation: CATSSSGTTFNTGELFF. The gene calls are TRBV15 and TRBJ2-2; 7 bases fit TRBD2. The V gene's germline CDR1 is LNHNV and CDR2 YYDKDF (reference sequence). The CDR3 consists of 17 residues. J was trimmed by 2 bases and V by 3 bases; bases with no gene match: 9.

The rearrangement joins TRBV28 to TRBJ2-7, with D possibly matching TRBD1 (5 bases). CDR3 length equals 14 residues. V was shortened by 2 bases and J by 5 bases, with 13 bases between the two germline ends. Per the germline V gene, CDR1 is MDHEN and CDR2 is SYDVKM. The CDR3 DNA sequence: TGTGCCAGCAGTTTACGCCTCCTCAGGGACGAGCAGTACTTC. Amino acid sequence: CASSLRLLRDEQYF.

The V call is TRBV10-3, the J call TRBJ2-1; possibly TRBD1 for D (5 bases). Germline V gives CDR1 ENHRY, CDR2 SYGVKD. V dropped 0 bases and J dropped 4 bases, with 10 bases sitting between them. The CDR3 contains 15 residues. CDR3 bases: TGTGCCATCAGTGAGTCGGCAGGACATTACAATGAGCAGTTCTTC. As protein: CAISESAGHYNEQFF.